The sequence of this T cell receptor beta chain was determined in a study of T cell repertoires in cytomegalovirus infection. V lost 4 bases, J lost 1 base, and 8 bases lay in between. CDR1 and CDR2 (germline): SGHTA, FQGNSA. The CDR3 consists of 14 residues. This clonotype was observed at least ten times. Its antigen is undetermined. MiXCR, applied by TCRdb to the reads, yields one record per CDR3 protein. The sample records some 590,000 distinct CDR3 sequences, about 39% being singletons. The sample in question was cultured PBMCs, obtained from culture after CMV antigen stimulation. The clonotype comes from a human donor in good health (CMV status not recorded). Some clones in this sample may be carry-over from other donors' samples. The chain has TRBV7-2 and TRBJ1-3; weak D call: TRBD1 (5 bases). The CDR3 reads CASSSGGSGNTIYF. The CDR3 DNA follows: TGTGCCAGCAGCTCCGGGGGGTCTGGAAACACCATATATTTT.